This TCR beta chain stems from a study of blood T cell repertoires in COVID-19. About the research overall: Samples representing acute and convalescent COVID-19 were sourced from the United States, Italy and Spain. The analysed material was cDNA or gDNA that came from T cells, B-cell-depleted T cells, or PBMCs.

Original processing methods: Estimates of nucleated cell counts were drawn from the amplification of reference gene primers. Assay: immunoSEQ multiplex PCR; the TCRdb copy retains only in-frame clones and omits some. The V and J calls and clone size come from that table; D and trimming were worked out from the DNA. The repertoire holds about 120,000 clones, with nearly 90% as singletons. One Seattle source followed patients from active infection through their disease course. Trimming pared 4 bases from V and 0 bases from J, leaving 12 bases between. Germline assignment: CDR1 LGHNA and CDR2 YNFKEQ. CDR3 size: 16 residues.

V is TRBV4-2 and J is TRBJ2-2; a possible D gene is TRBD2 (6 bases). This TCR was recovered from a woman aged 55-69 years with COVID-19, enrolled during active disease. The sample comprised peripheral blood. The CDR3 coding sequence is TGTGCCAGCAGCCTTGCGGGGAGCGCGAACACCGGGGAGCTGTTTTTT. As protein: CASSLAGSANTGELFF.